This T cell receptor (beta chain) stems from a study of blood T cells in healthy people across ages. Study-wide findings and caveats: The fall in TCR beta diversity per million T cells was roughly linear with age.

V lost 2 bases, J lost 4 bases, and 5 bases stayed unmatched. CDR1 is SGDLS, CDR2 YYNGEE, per germline. The CDR3 has 14 amino acids. Concerning this clonotype itself: Its antigen is unknown.

Combining a sample-barcoded 5' primer with a J-beta primer mix, a second PCR ran for 7 to 11 cycles. TCRdb passed the 5' RACE reads through MiXCR, listing each CDR3 protein once. The sample yields about 780,000 distinct CDR3 sequences, about 47% seen once. Total RNA, at least 5.5 micrograms per sample, was extracted from PBMCs. The source of this sequence is a man older than 75 in good health. The chain joins TRBV9 to TRBJ1-2; 7 bases match TRBD1. Material: blood. Here the CDR3 reads CASSVDQGGYGYTF. The CDR3 DNA follows: TGTGCCAGCAGCGTTGACCAGGGGGGCTATGGCTACACCTTC. Supplemented by reference TRBV9 and TRBJ1-2, the full variable domain reads DSGVTQTPKHLITATGQRVTLRCSPRSGDLSVYWYQQSLDQGLQFLIQYYNGEERAKGNILERFSAQQFPDLHSELNLSSLELGDSALYFCASSVDQGGYGYTFGSGTRLTVV.